The clone carrying this TCR beta chain appeared many times. Its target is unknown. At one of its ends the junction is not consistent with the germline gene, which may arise from a read error. This entry comes from a study of CD8 T cells in ankylosing spondylitis. Using its own MiXCR run on the 5' RACE reads, TCRdb lists one record per CDR3 protein. The profile covers 150,000 to 200,000 distinct CDR3 sequences, with 10% to 15% appearing a single time and 11% taken by the ten largest. Regarding the study as a whole: CD8+ disease-linked clones were present at relatively low frequencies in blood. Reportedly, matched ankylosing spondylitis synovial fluid was significantly enriched for disease-linked clones. In reactive arthritis synovial fluid and blood, some motif variants had been reported before. Characteristic of ankylosing spondylitis blood, it appeared, was a TCR beta motif comprising 7 to 9 highly homologous variants.

The source material was blood, either unsorted or a sorted T cell fraction (not recorded which). The receptor was derived from a female donor with ankylosing spondylitis or in good health (not recorded which).

CDR3 residues: CSARVGQPRAF. DNA for the CDR3: TGCAGTGCTAGAGTCGGCCAGCCTAGGGCCTTC. This chain joins TRBV20-1 and TRBJ1-2; D gene uncertain. Germline CDR1 and CDR2: DFQATT and SNEGSKA (reference sequence). This CDR3 contains 11 residues.